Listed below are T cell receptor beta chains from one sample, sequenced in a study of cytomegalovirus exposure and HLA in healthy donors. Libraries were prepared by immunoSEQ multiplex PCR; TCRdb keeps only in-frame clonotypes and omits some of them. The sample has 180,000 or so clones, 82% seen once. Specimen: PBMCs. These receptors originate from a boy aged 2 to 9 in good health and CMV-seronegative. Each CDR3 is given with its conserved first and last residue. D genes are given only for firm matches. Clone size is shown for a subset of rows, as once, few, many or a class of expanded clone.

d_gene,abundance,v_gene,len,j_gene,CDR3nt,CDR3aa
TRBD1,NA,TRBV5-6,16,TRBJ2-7,TGTGCCAGCAGCTCCTTAGGTGGGACAGGGGTTTACGAGCAGTACTTC,CASSSLGGTGVYEQYF
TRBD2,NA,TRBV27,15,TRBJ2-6,TGTGCCAGCAGTTTACGGGGGGAAGGGGCCAACGTCCTGACTTTC,CASSLRGEGANVLTF
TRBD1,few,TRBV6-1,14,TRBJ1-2,TGTGCCAGCACCACGAGGGACAGGAACTATGGCTACACCTTC,CASTTRDRNYGYTF
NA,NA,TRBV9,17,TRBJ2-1,TGTGCCAGCAGCCCACAGTTGCGACCTAAGGGGTACAATGAGCAGTTCTTC,CASSPQLRPKGYNEQFF
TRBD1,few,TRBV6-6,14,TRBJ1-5,TGTGCCAGCAACCGGGACAGGGCGGCTCAGCCCCAGCATTTT,CASNRDRAAQPQHF
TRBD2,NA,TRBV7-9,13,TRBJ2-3,TGTGCCAGCAGCGGGGGGGTCCCAGATACGCAGTATTTT,CASSGGVPDTQYF
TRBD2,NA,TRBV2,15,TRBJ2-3,TGTGCCAGCAGTTATCTACGGGGGGGCACAGATACGCAGTATTTT,CASSYLRGGTDTQYF
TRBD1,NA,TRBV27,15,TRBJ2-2,TGTGCCAGCAGACTCACAGGGGTAAACACCGGGGAGCTGTTTTTT,CASRLTGVNTGELFF
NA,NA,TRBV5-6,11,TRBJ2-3,TGTGCCAGCAGCTCGGGGTATACGCAGTATTTT,CASSSGYTQYF
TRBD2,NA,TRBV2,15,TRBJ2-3,TGTGCCAGCAGTTCTTGGACTAGCGGTACAGATACGCAGTATTTT,CASSSWTSGTDTQYF
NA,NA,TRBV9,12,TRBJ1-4,TGTGCCAGCAGCGTAATAGATGAAAAACTGTTTTTT,CASSVIDEKLFF
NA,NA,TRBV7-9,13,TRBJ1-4,TGTGCCAGCAGCTATGACCCGGGGGAAAAACTGTTTTTT,CASSYDPGEKLFF
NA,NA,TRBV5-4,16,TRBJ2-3,TGTGCCAGCAGCTTGGCGGCAGGCGCGAGCACAGATACGCAGTATTTT,CASSLAAGASTDTQYF
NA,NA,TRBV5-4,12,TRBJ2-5,TGTGCCAGCAGCTTGGCGAGAGAGACCCAGTACTTC,CASSLARETQYF
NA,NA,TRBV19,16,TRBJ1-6,TGTGCCAGTAGGCGGGAACGGAGCTCCTATAATTCACCCCTCCACTTT,CASRRERSSYNSPLHF
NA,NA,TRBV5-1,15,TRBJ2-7,TGCGCCAGCAGCTTAGAGACAGCCTTTTCCTACGAGCAGTACTTC,CASSLETAFSYEQYF
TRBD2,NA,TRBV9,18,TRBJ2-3,TGTGCCAGCAGCGACGGGACTAGCGGGGGGGCACGCACAGATACGCAGTATTTT,CASSDGTSGGARTDTQYF
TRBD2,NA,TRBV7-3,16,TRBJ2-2,TGTGCCAGCAGCGAAGGACTAGCGGCAAACACCGGGGAGCTGTTTTTT,CASSEGLAANTGELFF
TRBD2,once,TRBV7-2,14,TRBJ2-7,TGTGCCAGCAGCTTAAGGGGACTAGCATCCGAGCAGTACTTC,CASSLRGLASEQYF
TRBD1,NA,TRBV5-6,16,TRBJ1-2,TGTGCCAGCAGCTTACCCATACCCGGGACAGGGTATGGCTACACCTTC,CASSLPIPGTGYGYTF
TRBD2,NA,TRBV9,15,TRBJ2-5,TGTGCCAGCAGCGTAAAGGGGACTAGCGAGTGGACCCAGTACTTC,CASSVKGTSEWTQYF
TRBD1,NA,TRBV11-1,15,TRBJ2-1,TGTGCCAGCAGCTCCCGGGACAGTGATCACAATGAGCAGTTCTTC,CASSSRDSDHNEQFF
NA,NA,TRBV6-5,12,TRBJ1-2,TGTGCCAGCAGTTTTCCCCGCGGCGGCTACACCTTC,CASSFPRGGYTF
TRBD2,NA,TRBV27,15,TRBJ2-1,TGTGCCACAGATGCTAGCGGGGGGGCCTTGAATGAGCAGTTCTTC,CATDASGGALNEQFF
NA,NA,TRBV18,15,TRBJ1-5,TGTGCCAGCTCATCCCCGGGGGTAGGCAATCAGCCCCAGCATTTT,CASSSPGVGNQPQHF
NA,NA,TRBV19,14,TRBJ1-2,TGTGCCAGTAGTATCGTTTGGACTGGGGATGGCTACACCTTC,CASSIVWTGDGYTF
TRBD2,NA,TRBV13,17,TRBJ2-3,TGTGCCAGCAGCCCCCGCGGGGGTGGAACGGGCACAGATACGCAGTATTTT,CASSPRGGGTGTDTQYF
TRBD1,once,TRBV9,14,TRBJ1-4,TGTGCCAGCAGCGTAGACGTCAGGGGGGAAAAACTGTTTTTT,CASSVDVRGEKLFF
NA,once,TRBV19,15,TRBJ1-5,TGTGCCAGTAGTATTCGGGACTGGGGCAATCAGCCCCAGCATTTT,CASSIRDWGNQPQHF
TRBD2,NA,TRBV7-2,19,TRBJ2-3,TGTGCCAGCAGCGCAGGCCCACTAGCGGGGGGGGCCCGCACAGATACGCAGTATTTT,CASSAGPLAGGARTDTQYF
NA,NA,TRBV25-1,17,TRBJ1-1,TGTGCCAGCAGTGAAATGACCGCGGGGCTGGGCGGCACTGAAGCTTTCTTT,CASSEMTAGLGGTEAFF
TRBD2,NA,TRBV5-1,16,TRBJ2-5,TGCGCCAGCAGGTCGGGCGCTAGCGGGGTCCAAGAGACCCAGTACTTC,CASRSGASGVQETQYF
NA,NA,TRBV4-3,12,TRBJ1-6,TGCGCCAGCAGCCAGACCGGAGGAGCCCTCCACTTT,CASSQTGGALHF
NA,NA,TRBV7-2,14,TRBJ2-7,TGTGCCAGCAGCTTAAGCCCCGGAGTCTACGAGCAGTACTTC,CASSLSPGVYEQYF
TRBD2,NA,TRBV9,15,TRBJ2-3,TGTGCCAGCACCCCGACGCGGGGGGCCACAGATACGCAGTATTTT,CASTPTRGATDTQYF
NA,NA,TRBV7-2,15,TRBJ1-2,TGTGCCAGCAGCTTAGTTCTCCAGGGGTACTATGGCTACACCTTC,CASSLVLQGYYGYTF
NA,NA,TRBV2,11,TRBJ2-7,TGTGCCAGCAACAGGGTTTACGAGCAGTACTTC,CASNRVYEQYF
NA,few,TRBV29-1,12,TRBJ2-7,TGCAGCGGCCGAGACAGTACCTACGAGCAGTACTTC,CSGRDSTYEQYF
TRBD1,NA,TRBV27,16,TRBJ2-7,TGTGCCAGCAGTTTTTATAGGGGACAGGGGGTAGACGAGCAGTACTTC,CASSFYRGQGVDEQYF
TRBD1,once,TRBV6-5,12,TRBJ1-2,TGTGCCAGCGGCTGGGGACAGTATGGCTACACCTTC,CASGWGQYGYTF
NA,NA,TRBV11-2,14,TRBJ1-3,TGTGCCAGCAGCCATCCCCGGGGAGGAAACACCATATATTTT,CASSHPRGGNTIYF
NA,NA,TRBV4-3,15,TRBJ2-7,TGCGCCAGCAGCCGAGATCTGATGGCTCTCTACGAGCAGTACTTC,CASSRDLMALYEQYF
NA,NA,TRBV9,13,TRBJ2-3,TGTGCCAGCAGCGAGGGGGTGACGAATACGCAGTATTTT,CASSEGVTNTQYF
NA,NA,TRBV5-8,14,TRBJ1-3,TGTGCCAGCAGCTTTCCAGGGTCTGGAAACACCATATATTTT,CASSFPGSGNTIYF
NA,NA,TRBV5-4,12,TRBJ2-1,TGTGCCAGCAGCGCCTACTACAATGAGCAGTTCTTC,CASSAYYNEQFF
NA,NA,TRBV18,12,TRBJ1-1,TGTGCCAGCTCGACAAGGAACACTGAAGCTTTCTTT,CASSTRNTEAFF
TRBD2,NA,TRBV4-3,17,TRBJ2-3,TGCGCCAGCAGCCAAGATCTTATAGCGGGGGGCACGGATACGCAGTATTTT,CASSQDLIAGGTDTQYF
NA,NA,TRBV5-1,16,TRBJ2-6,TGCGCCAGCAGTAAAACAGGGACCTCTGGGGCCAACGTCCTGACTTTC,CASSKTGTSGANVLTF